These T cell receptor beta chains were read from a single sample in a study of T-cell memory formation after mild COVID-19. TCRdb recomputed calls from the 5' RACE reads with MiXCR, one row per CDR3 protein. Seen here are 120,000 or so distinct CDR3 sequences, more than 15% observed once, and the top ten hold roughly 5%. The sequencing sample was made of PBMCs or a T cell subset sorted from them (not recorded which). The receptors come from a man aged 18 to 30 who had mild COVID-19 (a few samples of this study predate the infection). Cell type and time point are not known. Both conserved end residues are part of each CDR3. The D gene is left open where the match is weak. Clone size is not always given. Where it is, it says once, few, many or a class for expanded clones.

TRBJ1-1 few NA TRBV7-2 CASSLQGLPEAFF TGTGCCAGCAGTCTACAGGGTCTCCCTGAAGCTTTCTTT
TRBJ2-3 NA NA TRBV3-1 CASSFGPRETQYF TGTGCCAGCAGCTTTGGACCCAGGGAGACGCAGTATTTT
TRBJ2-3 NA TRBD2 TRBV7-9 CASSSPGLAGGSTDTQYF TGTGCCAGCAGCTCTCCGGGACTAGCGGGGGGAAGCACAGATACGCAGTATTTT
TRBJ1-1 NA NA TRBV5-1 CASSTGTDMNTEAFF TGCGCCAGCAGCACCGGGACGGACATGAACACTGAAGCTTTCTTT
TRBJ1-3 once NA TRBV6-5 CASSYQGGTGNTIYF TGTGCCAGCAGTTACCAGGGAGGCACTGGAAACACCATATATTTT
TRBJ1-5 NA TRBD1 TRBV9 CASARTGLDQPQHF TGTGCCAGCGCCCGGACAGGGCTGGATCAGCCCCAGCATTTT
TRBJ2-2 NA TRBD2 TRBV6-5 CASSRTSGGSTSTGELFF TGTGCCAGCAGCCGTACTAGCGGGGGGTCTACCTCCACCGGGGAGCTGTTTTTT
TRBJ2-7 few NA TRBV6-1 CANGDFGGEQYF TGTGCAAACGGGGACTTCGGTGGCGAGCAGTACTTC
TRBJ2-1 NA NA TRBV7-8 CASTEGGPYNEQFF TGTGCCAGCACCGAAGGGGGGCCCTACAATGAGCAGTTCTTC
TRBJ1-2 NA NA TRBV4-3 CASSQETTPGGYTF TGCGCCAGCAGCCAAGAAACGACCCCGGGGGGCTACACCTTC
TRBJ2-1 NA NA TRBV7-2 CASSSRVEQFF TGTGCCAGCAGCTCCCGGGTTGAGCAGTTCTTC
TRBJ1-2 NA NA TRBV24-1 CATSEQSFYGYTF TGTGCCACCAGTGAACAGAGCTTCTATGGCTACACCTTC
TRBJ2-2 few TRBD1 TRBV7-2 CASSWAGTANTGELFF TGTGCCAGCAGCTGGGCCGGGACAGCGAACACCGGGGAGCTGTTTTTT
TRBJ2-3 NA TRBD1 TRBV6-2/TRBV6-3 CASSKRDRGLSGDTQYF TGTGCCAGCAGTAAGCGGGACAGGGGCCTTTCAGGAGATACGCAGTATTTT
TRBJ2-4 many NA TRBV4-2 CASSQGSQLAKNIQYF TGTGCCAGCAGCCAAGGTTCCCAACTAGCCAAAAACATTCAGTACTTC